The clone carrying this T cell receptor beta chain was counted a few times. Assay used: immunoSEQ multiplex PCR; TCRdb lists only in-frame clones, some missing. The sample lists some 80,000 clones, 75% to 85% occurring once. This record comes from a study of blood T cell repertoires in COVID-19. Trimming cost V 2 bases and J 13 bases; bases outside gene matches: 17. This CDR3 contains 15 residues. Germline V gene lookup returns CDR1 MNHEY and CDR2 SVGEGT. Specimen: peripheral blood. The J gene is TRBJ2-7, the V gene TRBV6-2 or TRBV6-3; 7 bases align to TRBD1. This clonotype was sampled from a woman of 80 years or more with active or convalescent COVID-19. The DNA for the CDR3 is TGTGCCAGCAGTTACCCCGGGACAGACCGAGGCAGGTTCTACTTC. Encoded protein: CASSYPGTDRGRFYF.